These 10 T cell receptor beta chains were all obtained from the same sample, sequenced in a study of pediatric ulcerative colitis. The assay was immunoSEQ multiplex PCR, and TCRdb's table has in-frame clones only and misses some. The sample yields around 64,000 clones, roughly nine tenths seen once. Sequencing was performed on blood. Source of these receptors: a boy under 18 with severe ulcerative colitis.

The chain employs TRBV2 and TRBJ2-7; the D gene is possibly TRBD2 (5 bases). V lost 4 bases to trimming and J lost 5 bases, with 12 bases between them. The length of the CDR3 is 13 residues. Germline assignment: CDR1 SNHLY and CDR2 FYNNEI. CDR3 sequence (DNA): TGTGCCAGCAGTGGAGGGATCGGAAACGAGCAGTACTTC. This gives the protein CASSGGIGNEQYF.

The chain's CDR3 is CASSLASGAYNEQFF. The CDR3 region has the DNA TGTGCCAGCAGTTTAGCTAGCGGGGCCTACAATGAGCAGTTCTTC. The rearrangement links TRBV28 to TRBJ2-1; the match to TRBD2 covers 9 bases. V was pared by 2 bases and J by 2 bases, with 1 base of the junction left unmatched. The CDR3 has 15 amino acids. Germline V gene sequence: CDR1 MDHEN, CDR2 SYDVKM.

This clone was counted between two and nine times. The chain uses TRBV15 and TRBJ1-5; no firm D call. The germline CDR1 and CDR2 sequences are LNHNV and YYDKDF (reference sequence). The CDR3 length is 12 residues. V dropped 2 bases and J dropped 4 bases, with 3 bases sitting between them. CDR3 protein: CATSRSNQPQHF. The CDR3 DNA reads TGTGCCACCAGCAGATCAAATCAGCCCCAGCATTTT.

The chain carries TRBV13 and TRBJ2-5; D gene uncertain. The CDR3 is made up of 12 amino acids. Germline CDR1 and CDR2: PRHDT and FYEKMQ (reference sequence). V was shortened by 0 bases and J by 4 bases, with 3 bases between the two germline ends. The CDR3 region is CASSLGIETQYF. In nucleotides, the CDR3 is TGTGCCAGCAGCTTAGGGATAGAGACCCAGTACTTC.

Written as DNA, the CDR3 is TGTGCCAGCAGCCTCGGGACAGATGAAGCTTTCTTT. Translating it yields CASSLGTDEAFF. The chain couples TRBV6-5 to TRBJ1-1, with 7 bases matching TRBD1. This CDR3 comprises 12 residues. CDR1 and CDR2 (germline): MNHEY, SVGAGI. Trimming removed 6 bases from V and 7 bases from J; junction bases left unmatched: 5.

CDR3 DNA: TGCGCCAGCAGCCAAGCGCGACAGGGGGTAGATAGCAATCAGCCCCAGCATTTT. This gives the protein CASSQARQGVDSNQPQHF. The J gene is TRBJ1-5, the V gene TRBV4-1; 9 nucleotides agree with TRBD1. V dropped 1 base and J dropped 0; count of bases not matched to a gene: 7. This CDR3 has 18 amino acids. Germline V gene data show CDR1 as MGHRA and CDR2 as YSYEKL.

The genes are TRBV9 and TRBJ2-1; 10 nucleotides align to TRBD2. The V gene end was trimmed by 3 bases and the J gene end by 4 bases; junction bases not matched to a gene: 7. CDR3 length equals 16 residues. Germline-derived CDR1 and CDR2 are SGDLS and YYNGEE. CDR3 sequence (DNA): TGTGCCAGCAGCGGTAGCGGGAGGCGAATTTACAATGAGCAGTTCTTC. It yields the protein CASSGSGRRIYNEQFF. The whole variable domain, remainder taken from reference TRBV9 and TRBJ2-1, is DSGVTQTPKHLITATGQRVTLRCSPRSGDLSVYWYQQSLDQGLQFLIQYYNGEERAKGNILERFSAQQFPDLHSELNLSSLELGDSALYFCASSGSGRRIYNEQFFGPGTRLTVL.

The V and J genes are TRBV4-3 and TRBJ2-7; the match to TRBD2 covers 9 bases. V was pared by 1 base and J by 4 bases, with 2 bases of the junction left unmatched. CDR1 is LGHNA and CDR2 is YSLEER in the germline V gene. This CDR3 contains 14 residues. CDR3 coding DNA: TGCGCCAGCAGCCAAGCCCTAGCGGGGTACGAGCAGTACTTC. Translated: CASSQALAGYEQYF.

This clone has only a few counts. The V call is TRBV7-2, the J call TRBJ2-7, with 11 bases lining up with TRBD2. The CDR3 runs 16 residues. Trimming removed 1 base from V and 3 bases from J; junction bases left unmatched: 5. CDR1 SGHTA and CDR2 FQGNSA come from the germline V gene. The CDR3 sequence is CASSLEGTSGNYEQYF. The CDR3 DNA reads TGTGCCAGCAGCTTAGAAGGGACTAGCGGAAACTACGAGCAGTACTTC.

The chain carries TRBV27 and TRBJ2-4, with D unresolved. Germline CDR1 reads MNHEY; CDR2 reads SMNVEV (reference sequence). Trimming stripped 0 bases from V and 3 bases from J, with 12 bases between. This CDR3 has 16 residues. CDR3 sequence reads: CASSLSAPASKNIQYF. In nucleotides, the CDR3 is TGTGCCAGCAGTTTATCGGCGCCAGCTAGCAAAAACATTCAGTACTTC.